The sequence of this TCR beta chain was determined in a study of T cell responses to AZD1222 COVID-19 vaccine. Note on this clone: What it binds is not known.

Overall study findings and caveats: A mostly white British donor set with more females was recruited, and clonal diversity was possibly underestimated.

This table comes from immunoSEQ multiplex PCR, and its TCRdb copy is limited to in-frame clones, with some not included. The sample holds approximately 97,000 clones, about 88% seen once. Germline-derived CDR1 and CDR2 are SGHDT and YYEEEE. The CDR3 has 12 amino acids. V was clipped by 4 bases and J by 9 bases, with 11 bases between them. The chain combines TRBV5-6 with TRBJ2-1; D gene ambiguous. The source of this sequence is an adult in good health. This material consisted of peripheral blood, taken on day 0 of AZD1222 vaccination. CDR3 bases: TGTGCCAGCAGCCTTCTTACCCTTGAGCAGTTCTTC. Its protein product is CASSLLTLEQFF.